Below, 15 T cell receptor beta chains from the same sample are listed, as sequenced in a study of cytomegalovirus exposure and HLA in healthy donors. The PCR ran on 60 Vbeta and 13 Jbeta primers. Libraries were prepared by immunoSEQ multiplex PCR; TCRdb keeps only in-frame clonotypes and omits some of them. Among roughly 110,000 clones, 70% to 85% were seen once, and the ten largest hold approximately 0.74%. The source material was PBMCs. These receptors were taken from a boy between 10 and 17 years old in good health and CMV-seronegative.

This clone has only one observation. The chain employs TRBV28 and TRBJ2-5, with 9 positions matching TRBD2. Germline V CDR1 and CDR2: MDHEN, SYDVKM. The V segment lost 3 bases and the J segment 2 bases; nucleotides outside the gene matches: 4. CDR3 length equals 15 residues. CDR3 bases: TGTGCCAGCAGTTTTGCTAGCGGGACTCAAGAGACCCAGTACTTC. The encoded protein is CASSFASGTQETQYF. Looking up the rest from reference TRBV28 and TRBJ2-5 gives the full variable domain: DVKVTQSSRYLVKRTGEKVFLECVQDMDHENMFWYRQDPGLGLRLIYFSYDVKMKEKGDIPEGYSVSREKKERFSLILESASTNQTSMYLCASSFASGTQETQYFGPGTRLLVL.

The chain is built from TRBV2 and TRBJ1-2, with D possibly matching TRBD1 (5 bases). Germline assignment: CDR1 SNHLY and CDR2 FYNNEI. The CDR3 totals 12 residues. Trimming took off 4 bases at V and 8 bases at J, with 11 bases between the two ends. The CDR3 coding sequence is TGTGCCAGCAGTGCAGTGGGGCGAGGCTACACCTTC. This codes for CASSAVGRGYTF.

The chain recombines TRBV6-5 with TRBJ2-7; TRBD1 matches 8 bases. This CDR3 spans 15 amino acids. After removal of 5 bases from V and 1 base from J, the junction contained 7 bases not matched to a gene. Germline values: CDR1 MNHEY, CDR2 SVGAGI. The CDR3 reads CASSRDRKVSYEQYF. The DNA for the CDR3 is TGTGCCAGCAGTCGGGACAGGAAGGTATCCTACGAGCAGTACTTC.

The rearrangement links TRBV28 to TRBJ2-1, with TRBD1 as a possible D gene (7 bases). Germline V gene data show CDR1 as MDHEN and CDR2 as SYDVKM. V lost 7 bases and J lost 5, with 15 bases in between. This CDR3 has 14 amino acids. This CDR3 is CASTSRDSHNEQFF. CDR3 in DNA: TGTGCCAGCACCTCGCGGGACAGTCACAATGAGCAGTTCTTC.

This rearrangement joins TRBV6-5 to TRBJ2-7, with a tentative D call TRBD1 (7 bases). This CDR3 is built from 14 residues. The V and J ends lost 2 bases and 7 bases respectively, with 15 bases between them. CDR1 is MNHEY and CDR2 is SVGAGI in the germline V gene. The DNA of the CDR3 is TGTGCCAGCAGTTACGAGGGGGCGCGGGGTGAGCAGTACTTC. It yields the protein CASSYEGARGEQYF.

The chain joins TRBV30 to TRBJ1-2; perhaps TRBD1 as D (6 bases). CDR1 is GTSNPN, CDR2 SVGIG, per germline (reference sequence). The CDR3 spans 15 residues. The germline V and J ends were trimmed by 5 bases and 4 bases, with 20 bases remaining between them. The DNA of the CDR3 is TGTGCCTGGCTTACCTCCGGGACATTCCGCTATGGCTACACCTTC. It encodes CAWLTSGTFRYGYTF.

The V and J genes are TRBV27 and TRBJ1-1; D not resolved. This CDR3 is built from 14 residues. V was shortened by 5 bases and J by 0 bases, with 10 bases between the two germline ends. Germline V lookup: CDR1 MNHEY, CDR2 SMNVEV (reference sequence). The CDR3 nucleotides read TGTGCCAGCAGTCGCTTGGCGGTGAACACTGAAGCTTTCTTT. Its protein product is CASSRLAVNTEAFF.

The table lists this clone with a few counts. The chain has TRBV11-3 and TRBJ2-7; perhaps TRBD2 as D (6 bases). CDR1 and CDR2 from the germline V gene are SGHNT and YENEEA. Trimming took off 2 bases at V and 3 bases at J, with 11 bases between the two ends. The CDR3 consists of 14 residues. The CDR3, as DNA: TGTGCCAGCAGCTTAAGGAACGGGGGCTACGAGCAGTACTTC. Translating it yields CASSLRNGGYEQYF.

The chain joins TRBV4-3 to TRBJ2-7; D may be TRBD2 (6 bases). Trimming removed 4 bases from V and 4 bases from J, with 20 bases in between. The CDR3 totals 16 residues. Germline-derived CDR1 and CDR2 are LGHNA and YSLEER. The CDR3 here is CASSLGGGTLPYEQYF. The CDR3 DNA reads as TGCGCCAGCAGCCTCGGAGGCGGGACCCTACCTTACGAGCAGTACTTC.

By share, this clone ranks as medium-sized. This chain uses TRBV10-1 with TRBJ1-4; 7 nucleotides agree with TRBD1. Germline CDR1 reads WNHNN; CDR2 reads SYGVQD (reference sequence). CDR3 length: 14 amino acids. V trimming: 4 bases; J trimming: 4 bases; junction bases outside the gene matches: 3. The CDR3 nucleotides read TGCGCCAGCAGTGCCACAGGGGTTAATGAAAAACTGTTTTTT. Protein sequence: CASSATGVNEKLFF.

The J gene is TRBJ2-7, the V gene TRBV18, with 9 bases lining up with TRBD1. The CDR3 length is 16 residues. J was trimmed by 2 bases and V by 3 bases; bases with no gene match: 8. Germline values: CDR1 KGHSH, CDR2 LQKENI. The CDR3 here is CASSPVVGTGTYEQYF. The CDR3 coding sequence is TGTGCCAGCTCACCTGTGGTAGGGACAGGGACCTACGAGCAGTACTTC.

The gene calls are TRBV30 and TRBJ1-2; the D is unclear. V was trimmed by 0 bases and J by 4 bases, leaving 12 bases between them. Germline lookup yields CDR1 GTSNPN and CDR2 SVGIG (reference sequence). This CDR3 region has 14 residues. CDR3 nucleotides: TGTGCCTGGAGTGTACGTAGGGAGGCCTATGGCTACACCTTC. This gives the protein CAWSVRREAYGYTF. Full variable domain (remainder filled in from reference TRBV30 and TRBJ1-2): SQTIHQWPATLVQPVGSPLSLECTVEGTSNPNLYWYRQAAGRGLQLLFYSVGIGQISSEVPQNLSASRPQDRQFILSSKKLLLSDSGFYLCAWSVRREAYGYTFGSGTRLTVV.

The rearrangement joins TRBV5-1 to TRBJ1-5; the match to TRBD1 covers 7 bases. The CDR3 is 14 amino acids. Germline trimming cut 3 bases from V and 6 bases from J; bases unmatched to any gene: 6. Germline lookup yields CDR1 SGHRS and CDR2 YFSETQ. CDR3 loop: CASSSQGGGQPQHF. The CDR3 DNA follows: TGCGCCAGCAGCTCCCAGGGGGGTGGTCAGCCCCAGCATTTT.

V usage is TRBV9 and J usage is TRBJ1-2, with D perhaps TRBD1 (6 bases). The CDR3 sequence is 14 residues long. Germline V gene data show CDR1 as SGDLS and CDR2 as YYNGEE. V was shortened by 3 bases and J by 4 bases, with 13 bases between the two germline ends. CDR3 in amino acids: CASSESGVGYGYTF. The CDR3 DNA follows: TGTGCCAGCAGCGAATCAGGGGTAGGCTATGGCTACACCTTC.

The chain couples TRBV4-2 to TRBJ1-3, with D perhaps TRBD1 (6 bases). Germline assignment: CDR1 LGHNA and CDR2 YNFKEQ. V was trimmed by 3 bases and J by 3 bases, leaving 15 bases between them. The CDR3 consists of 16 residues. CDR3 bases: TGTGCCAGCAGCCAGAATAAACAGGGAAATGGAAACACCATATATTTT. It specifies CASSQNKQGNGNTIYF.